A single sample is the source of the 10 T cell receptor beta chains below, sequenced in a study of T cell responses to AZD1222 COVID-19 vaccine. Here immunoSEQ multiplex PCR was the method, and the copy in TCRdb shows in-frame clones only, minus some. In the table there are fewer than 110,000 clones, 91% of which are singletons. Sequenced material: peripheral blood, taken on day 0 of AZD1222 vaccination. The source of these receptors is an adult in good health.

The rearrangement links TRBV2 to TRBJ1-2; D unclear. Trimming shortened V by 6 bases and J by 8 bases, and 19 bases separated the two germline ends. This CDR3 contains 14 residues. Germline V gives CDR1 SNHLY, CDR2 FYNNEI. This CDR3 reads CASRYQASSRGYTF. The CDR3 nucleotides read TGTGCCAGCAGGTACCAGGCCAGTTCCCGAGGCTACACCTTC.

This chain links TRBV5-6 with TRBJ1-5; 7 bases map to TRBD1. The CDR3 has 16 amino acids. Per germline, CDR1 SGHDT and CDR2 YYEEEE. V dropped 4 bases and J dropped 1; count of bases not matched to a gene: 8. CDR3 residues: CASSHRGKGSNQPQHF. The CDR3 bases are TGTGCCAGCAGCCACAGGGGAAAAGGAAGCAATCAGCCCCAGCATTTT.

V usage is TRBV10-3 and J usage is TRBJ2-7, with 8 positions matching TRBD1. The CDR3 length is 14 residues. V lost 3 bases, J lost 5 bases, and 6 bases stayed unmatched. The germline V gene encodes CDR1 ENHRY and CDR2 SYGVKD. CDR3 DNA: TGTGCCATCAGTGAAGTCCAGGGGGCCGACGAGCAGTACTTC. It codes for CAISEVQGADEQYF.

CDR3 sequence reads: CASSVGTGFEQYF. The CDR3 DNA is TGTGCCAGCAGCGTGGGGACAGGGTTCGAGCAGTACTTC. The chain has TRBV9 and TRBJ2-7, with TRBD1 matching over 9 bases. CDR3 length equals 13 residues. The ends lost 2 bases at V and 6 bases at J; junction bases unmatched: 3. Germline CDR1 reads SGDLS; CDR2 reads YYNGEE.

This sequence joins TRBV11-3 and TRBJ2-2, with 12 bases lining up with TRBD2. Germline CDR1 reads SGHNT; CDR2 reads YENEEA. There are 16 residues in the CDR3. Germline trimming cut 1 base from V and 5 bases from J; bases unmatched to any gene: 2. CDR3 DNA sequence: TGTGCCAGCAGCTTAGGGGGGACTAGCGGGACCGGGGAGCTGTTTTTT. Residues: CASSLGGTSGTGELFF.

The chain combines TRBV20-1 with TRBJ2-4, with TRBD1 matching over 7 bases. CDR3 length equals 14 residues. CDR1 and CDR2 from the germline V gene are DFQATT and SNEGSKA (reference sequence). The V segment lost 5 bases and the J segment 8 bases; nucleotides outside the gene matches: 12. The CDR3 DNA is TGCAGTGCTCGTGGGACAGTACTTGAGTACATTCAGTACTTC. Protein sequence: CSARGTVLEYIQYF.

The chain carries TRBV7-9 and TRBJ2-1; 8 nucleotides agree with TRBD1. Germline lookup yields CDR1 SEHNR and CDR2 FQNEAQ (reference sequence). The trim removed 8 bases at V and 2 bases at J, leaving 2 bases unmatched. The CDR3 is 13 amino acids. CDR3 bases: TGTGCCAGCGGGACAGGCCCCTACAATGAGCAGTTCTTC. Translated: CASGTGPYNEQFF. The full variable domain, with the rest looked up from reference TRBV7-9 and TRBJ2-1, is DTGVSQNPRHKITKRGQNVTFRCDPISEHNRLYWYRQTLGQGPEFLTYFQNEAQLEKSRLLSDRFSAERPKGSFSTLEIQRTEQGDSAMYLCASGTGPYNEQFFGPGTRLTVL.

The V gene is TRBV4-1, the J gene TRBJ1-4; D unresolved. Germline V gives CDR1 MGHRA, CDR2 YSYEKL. The CDR3 has 16 amino acids. Trimming removed 0 bases from V and 8 bases from J, with 16 bases in between. CDR3 DNA sequence: TGCGCCAGCAGCCAAGATGACCGTCCAGGCCGGGAAAAACTGTTTTTT. This sequence encodes CASSQDDRPGREKLFF.

The chain couples TRBV5-1 to TRBJ2-1; 14 nucleotides agree with TRBD2. Germline loops: CDR1 SGHRS, CDR2 YFSETQ. This CDR3 spans 15 amino acids. J gave up 9 bases and V 0 bases, and 2 bases lay outside the gene matches. CDR3: CASSLGLAGGVEQFF. CDR3 nucleotide sequence: TGCGCCAGCAGCTTGGGACTAGCGGGAGGGGTTGAGCAGTTCTTC.

In this sample, this clone turned up a few times. The V call is TRBV30, the J call TRBJ1-5, with D tentatively TRBD1 (5 bases). The CDR3 runs to 12 residues. Germline CDR1 GTSNPN, CDR2 SVGIG (reference sequence). V was cut by 5 bases and J by 9 bases, with 14 bases left in between. CDR3 sequence reads: CAWARTQGPQHF. The CDR3, as DNA: TGTGCCTGGGCGCGAACTCAGGGGCCCCAGCATTTT.